This T cell receptor (beta chain) stems from a study of T-cell reconstitution after alpha-beta-depleted transplantation in children. A library of TCRbeta sequences, prepared with unique molecular identifiers, was generated. TCRdb fed the PCR reads into MiXCR, producing one record per CDR3 protein. The data show around 370,000 distinct CDR3 sequences, 10% seen once. This clonotype was recorded many times. Trimming left V 0 bases short and J 4 bases short, with 2 bases between. There are 11 residues in the CDR3. Germline V CDR1 and CDR2: SGDLS, YYNGEE. This clonotype originated in a human donor who donated a stem cell graft to a child with acute lymphoblastic leukemia. V and J are TRBV9 and TRBJ2-7; D gene ambiguous. This material consisted of PBMCs from the stem cell graft donor, taken from the stem cell graft. In nucleotides, the CDR3 is TGTGCCAGCAGCGTAGGGTACGAGCAGTACTTC. Protein: CASSVGYEQYF.